The 4 T cell receptor beta chains in this list originate from one sample, sequenced in a study of T cells in Graves' hyperthyroidism and ophthalmopathy. It was RNA transcripts that yielded the amplified TCR beta CDR3 regions. HTBI primers were used for first-round RT-PCR of the TCR CDR3. TCRdb re-called the multiplex PCR reads with MiXCR, one entry per CDR3 protein. The sample lists about 520,000 distinct CDR3 sequences; around 22% were seen once. What was sequenced was blood. These receptors came from a woman aged 25 to 45 with Graves' ophthalmopathy.

The CDR3 spells CASSLETNIQYF. The CDR3 DNA reads as TGTGCCAGCAGCTTAGAGACAAACATTCAGTACTTC. The rearrangement uses TRBV11-2 and TRBJ2-4; D not certain. The germline V gene has CDR1 SGHAT and CDR2 FQNNGV. The CDR3 contains 12 residues. V was cut by 0 bases and J by 6 bases, with 3 bases left in between.

This clonotype has at least ten counts. CDR3 amino acids: CAPTWGDYSTDTQYF. CDR3 nucleotides: TGTGCTCCGACGTGGGGCGACTATAGCACAGATACGCAGTATTTT. J is TRBJ2-3 and V is TRBV10-3; tentatively, D is TRBD1 or TRBD2 (5 bases each). In germline, CDR1 is ENHRY, CDR2 SYGVKD. There are 15 residues in the CDR3.

This clonotype showed up many times. V gene TRBV6-1 combines with J gene TRBJ2-2; TRBD1 or TRBD2 may be the D gene (5 bases each). V was clipped by 6 bases and J by 0 bases, with 8 bases between them. The CDR3 has 14 residues. Germline V CDR1 and CDR2: MNHNS, SASEGT. The CDR3 DNA follows: TGTGCCAGCAGCACGGGACCGAACACCGGGGAGCTGTTTTTT. Translating gives CASSTGPNTGELFF.

The chain recombines TRBV27 with TRBJ1-2; TRBD1 is a possible D gene (5 bases). Per the germline V gene, CDR1 is MNHEY and CDR2 is SMNVEV (reference sequence). The CDR3 contains 17 residues. V lost 3 bases and J 6 bases, leaving 23 bases between the germline ends. The DNA for the CDR3 is TGTGCCAGCAGTTTCACTCTCCGGGACCAGCGCAGAGATGGCTACACCTTC. Amino acid sequence: CASSFTLRDQRRDGYTF.